This passage covers 20 T cell receptor beta chains from one sample sequenced in a study of T-cell memory formation after mild COVID-19. TCRdb reanalysed the 5' RACE reads using MiXCR and keeps one entry per CDR3 protein. The data show about 160,000 distinct CDR3 sequences, around 30% seen once. Input material: PBMCs or a T cell subset sorted from them (not recorded which). These receptors came from an adult woman who had mild COVID-19 (a few samples of this study predate the infection). Cell type and time point are not known.

The genes are TRBV12-3 or TRBV12-4 and TRBJ1-2, with 7 nucleotides matching TRBD1. Losses at the gene ends were 6 bases for V and 5 bases for J; bases not matched to a gene: 12. This CDR3 comprises 15 residues. CDR3 bases: TGTGCCAGCAGCTCACATTACAGGGGTAGTTATGGCTACACCTTC. The encoded protein is CASSSHYRGSYGYTF.

This clonotype appeared a single time. The rearrangement uses TRBV12-3 or TRBV12-4 and TRBJ2-1; 8 nucleotides agree with TRBD1. Trimming cost V 5 bases and J 9 bases; bases outside gene matches: 12. The CDR3 sequence is 15 residues long. In DNA form, the CDR3 reads TGTGCCAGCAGTACCAGACAGGGGAGGATCGGTGAGCAGTTCTTC. Protein: CASSTRQGRIGEQFF.

This chain links TRBV7-9 with TRBJ2-1; D gene ambiguous. Germline CDR1 is SEHNR and CDR2 is FQNEAQ (reference sequence). This CDR3 contains 15 residues. Trimming stripped 1 base from V and 0 bases from J, with 7 bases between. CDR3 amino acids: CASSLDGRSYNEQFF. CDR3 DNA sequence: TGTGCCAGCAGCTTAGACGGCCGCTCCTACAATGAGCAGTTCTTC.

The J gene is TRBJ2-4, the V gene TRBV2; the match to TRBD1 covers 9 bases. Trimming cost V 2 bases and J 0 bases; bases outside gene matches: 5. Germline values: CDR1 SNHLY, CDR2 FYNNEI. The CDR3 length is 17 residues. DNA of the CDR3: TGTGCCAGCAGTGAACAGGGACAGGGACTAGCCAAAAACATTCAGTACTTC. It encodes CASSEQGQGLAKNIQYF.

The V and J genes are TRBV19 and TRBJ1-4, with D unclear. This CDR3 has 14 amino acids. V gave up 6 bases and J gave up 0 bases, with 8 bases separating them. Germline assignment: CDR1 LNHDA and CDR2 SQIVND (reference sequence). CDR3 in DNA: TGTGCCAGTAGCCCAGTTGCAACTAATGAAAAACTGTTTTTT. It yields the protein CASSPVATNEKLFF. Supplemented by reference TRBV19 and TRBJ1-4, the full variable domain reads DGGITQSPKYLFRKEGQNVTLSCEQNLNHDAMYWYRQDPGQGLRLIYYSQIVNDFQKGDIAEGYSVSREKKESFPLTVTSAQKNPTAFYLCASSPVATNEKLFFGSGTQLSVL.

This chain connects TRBV2 to TRBJ1-3, with D uncertain. This CDR3 has 13 residues. Trimming stripped 8 bases from V and 5 bases from J, with 13 bases between. CDR1 is SNHLY and CDR2 is FYNNEI in the germline V gene. CDR3 bases: TGTGCCAGCTCAGAGGCCAGAAGAAACACCATATATTTT. This encodes CASSEARRNTIYF.

In this sample, this clonotype turned up a few times. The gene calls are TRBV12-3 or TRBV12-4 and TRBJ1-2; a weak D match, TRBD1 (5 bases). The CDR3 totals 12 residues. V dropped 7 bases and J dropped 3 bases, with 9 bases sitting between them. Here the CDR3 DNA reads TGTGCCAGCACCCCGGGGGACTATGGCTACACCTTC. It specifies CASTPGDYGYTF.

In this sample, this clonotype turned up once. V usage is TRBV4-3 and J usage is TRBJ2-7; D might be TRBD2 (6 bases). The CDR3 sequence is 16 residues long. Looked up from germline, CDR1 is LGHNA and CDR2 is YSLEER. Between the trimmed V and J ends, which lost 1 base and 3 bases, there was a span of 16 bases. The CDR3 DNA reads TGCGCCAGCAGCCAAGGGGAGGCGGGGCACTTCTACGAGCAGTACTTC. This gives the protein CASSQGEAGHFYEQYF.

This clonotype showed up just a few times. The chain combines TRBV12-3 or TRBV12-4 with TRBJ2-7, with TRBD2 matching over 8 bases. The CDR3 has 15 residues. V shed 1 base, J shed 1 base, and the junction held 3 bases outside the gene matches. The CDR3 here is CASSLDGTRSYEQYF. CDR3 DNA: TGTGCCAGCAGTTTAGATGGGACTAGATCCTACGAGCAGTACTTC.

V gene TRBV28 combines with J gene TRBJ2-7, with TRBD2 matching 9 bases. The CDR3 covers 14 residues. V was pared by 5 bases and J by 4 bases, with 6 bases of the junction left unmatched. Germline V gene data show CDR1 as MDHEN and CDR2 as SYDVKM. CDR3 sequence reads: CASSPLAGRYEQYF. CDR3 bases: TGTGCCAGCAGTCCTCTAGCGGGACGGTACGAGCAGTACTTC. Complete variable domain (other parts from reference TRBV28 and TRBJ2-7): DVKVTQSSRYLVKRTGEKVFLECVQDMDHENMFWYRQDPGLGLRLIYFSYDVKMKEKGDIPEGYSVSREKKERFSLILESASTNQTSMYLCASSPLAGRYEQYFGPGTRLTVT.

The genes are TRBV7-3 and TRBJ2-3, with D tentatively TRBD2 (6 bases). The V and J ends lost 6 bases and 3 bases respectively, with 13 bases between them. CDR1 SGHTA and CDR2 FQGTGA come from the germline V gene. The CDR3 is made up of 14 amino acids. CDR3 nucleotides: TGTGCCAGCAGGAGGGCCGGGAGAACAGATACGCAGTATTTT. It yields the protein CASRRAGRTDTQYF. Full variable domain (missing parts from reference TRBV7-3 and TRBJ2-3): GAGVSQTPSNKVTEKGKYVELRCDPISGHTALYWYRQSLGQGPEFLIYFQGTGAADDSGLPNDRFFAVRPEGSVSTLKIQRTERGDSAVYLCASRRAGRTDTQYFGPGTRLTVL.

The V call is TRBV5-1, the J call TRBJ1-1, with unresolved D. This CDR3 contains 14 residues. Germline CDR1 and CDR2: SGHRS and YFSETQ. The germline V and J ends were trimmed by 5 bases and 1 base, with 12 bases remaining between them. CDR3 DNA: TGCGCCAGCAGGTCGGGGTACGAGAACACTGAAGCTTTCTTT. Translating it yields CASRSGYENTEAFF.

A few counts support this clonotype. The J gene is TRBJ2-5, the V gene TRBV18; no firm D call. The CDR3 runs to 12 residues. The germline gives CDR1 KGHSH, CDR2 LQKENI. Trimming took 3 bases from V and 5 from J, leaving 7 bases between them. CDR3 loop: CASSPRLETQYF. CDR3 nucleotide sequence: TGTGCCAGCTCACCGCGGTTGGAGACCCAGTACTTC.

J is TRBJ1-1 and V is TRBV11-2; 9 bases fit TRBD1. This CDR3 is 15 amino acids long. In germline, CDR1 is SGHAT, CDR2 FQNNGV. The trim removed 1 base at V and 4 bases at J, leaving 4 bases unmatched. The CDR3 DNA reads TGTGCCAGCAGCTTAGCGGGACAGGGTAGCACTGAAGCTTTCTTT. Protein: CASSLAGQGSTEAFF. Combining the CDR3 with reference TRBV11-2 and TRBJ1-1 gives the whole variable domain EAGVAQSPRYKIIEKRQSVAFWCNPISGHATLYWYQQILGQGPKLLIQFQNNGVVDDSQLPKDRFSAERLKGVDSTLKIQPAKLEDSAVYLCASSLAGQGSTEAFFGQGTRLTVV.

In its sample, this clonotype was seen a few times. Germline and junction disagree at one end, which may indicate a read error. The rearrangement joins TRBV12-3 or TRBV12-4 to TRBJ2-7; perhaps TRBD2 as D (6 bases). There are 15 residues in the CDR3. DNA of the CDR3: TGTGCCAGCAGTTTAGGGGGTAGCGGCTCCTACGAGCAATACTTC. It translates to CASSLGGSGSYEQYF.

This clonotype was observed a handful of times. Germline is not matched at one junction end, which may reflect a read error. The chain's CDR3 is CASSSGLVGETQYF. In DNA, the CDR3 is TGTGCTAGCAGCTCGGGACTAGTAGGAGAGACCCAGTACTTC. This sequence joins TRBV7-7 and TRBJ2-5; 8 positions agree with TRBD2. CDR1 and CDR2 from the germline V gene are SSHAT and FNYEAQ (reference sequence). The CDR3 loop spans 14 amino acids.

The V call is TRBV18, the J call TRBJ2-7, with D unresolved. Germline V gene data show CDR1 as KGHSH and CDR2 as LQKENI. Trimming removed 2 bases at V and 4 bases at J, with 12 bases between. CDR3 length equals 14 residues. Written as DNA, the CDR3 is TGTGCCAGCTCACCAGATCACAGTAGATACGAGCAGTACTTC. This encodes CASSPDHSRYEQYF.

V and J are TRBV6-4 and TRBJ2-3, with D uncertain. The CDR3 loop spans 11 amino acids. V was trimmed by 2 bases and J by 5 bases, leaving 2 bases between them. Per germline, CDR1 MRHNA and CDR2 SNTAGT. This CDR3 reads CASSDLDTQYF. CDR3 nucleotide sequence: TGTGCCAGCAGTGACCTAGATACGCAGTATTTT.

The rearrangement links TRBV29-1 to TRBJ1-4; no clear D. CDR1 SQVTM and CDR2 ANQGSEA come from the germline V gene. This CDR3 comprises 11 residues. The ends were cut back, 4 bases at V and 8 bases at J, with 8 bases in the middle. CDR3 bases: TGCAGCGTTGCTCGAGACGAAAAACTGTTTTTT. Residues: CSVARDEKLFF.

This clonotype was observed a handful of times. The chain's CDR3 is CASSLKGLSNQPQHF. The CDR3 DNA sequence: TGTGCCAGCAGTTTGAAGGGGCTTAGCAATCAGCCCCAGCATTTT. This sequence joins TRBV12-3 or TRBV12-4 and TRBJ1-5; TRBD1 might be the D (5 bases). V dropped 3 bases and J dropped 0 bases, with 9 bases sitting between them. CDR3 size: 15 residues.